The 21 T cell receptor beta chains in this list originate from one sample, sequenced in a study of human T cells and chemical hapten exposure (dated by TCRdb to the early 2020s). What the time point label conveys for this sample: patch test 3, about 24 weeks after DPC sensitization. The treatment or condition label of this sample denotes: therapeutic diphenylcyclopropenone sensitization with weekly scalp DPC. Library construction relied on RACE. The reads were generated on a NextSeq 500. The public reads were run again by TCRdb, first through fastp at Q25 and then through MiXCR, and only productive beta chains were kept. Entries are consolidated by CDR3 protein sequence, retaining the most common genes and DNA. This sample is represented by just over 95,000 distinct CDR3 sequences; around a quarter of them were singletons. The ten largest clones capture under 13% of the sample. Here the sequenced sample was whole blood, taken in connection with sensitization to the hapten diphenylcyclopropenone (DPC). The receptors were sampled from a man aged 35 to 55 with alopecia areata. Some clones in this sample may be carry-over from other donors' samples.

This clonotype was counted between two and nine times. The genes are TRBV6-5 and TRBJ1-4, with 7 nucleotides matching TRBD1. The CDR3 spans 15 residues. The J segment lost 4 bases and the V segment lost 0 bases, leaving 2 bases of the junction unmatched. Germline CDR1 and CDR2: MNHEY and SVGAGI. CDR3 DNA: TGTGCCAGCAGTTACTCGGGACAGTGTAATGAAAAACTGTTTTTT. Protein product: CASSYSGQCNEKLFF.

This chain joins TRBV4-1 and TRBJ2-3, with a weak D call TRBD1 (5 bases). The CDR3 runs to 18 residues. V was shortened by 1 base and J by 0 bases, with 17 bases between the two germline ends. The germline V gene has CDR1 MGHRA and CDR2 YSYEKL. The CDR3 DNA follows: TGCGCCAGCAGCCAAGGCCCTCGTGGACACCCAAGCACAGATACGCAGTATTTT. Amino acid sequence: CASSQGPRGHPSTDTQYF.

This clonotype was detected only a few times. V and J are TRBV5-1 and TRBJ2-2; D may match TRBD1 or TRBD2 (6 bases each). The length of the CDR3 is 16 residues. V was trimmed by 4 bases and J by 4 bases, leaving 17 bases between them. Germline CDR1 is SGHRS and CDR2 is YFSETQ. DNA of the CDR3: TGCGCCAGCAGCCCGGGACACGGGGGAGCCACCGGGGAGCTGTTTTTT. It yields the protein CASSPGHGGATGELFF.

Here the CDR3 reads CASSSGLAKNIQYF. CDR3 nucleotide sequence: TGTGCCAGCAGTTCCGGATTAGCCAAAAACATTCAGTACTTC. The chain employs TRBV27 and TRBJ2-4; no definite D call. This CDR3 is built from 14 residues. Germline V CDR1 and CDR2: MNHEY, SMNVEV (reference sequence). V lost 4 bases to trimming and J lost 0 bases, with 7 bases between them.

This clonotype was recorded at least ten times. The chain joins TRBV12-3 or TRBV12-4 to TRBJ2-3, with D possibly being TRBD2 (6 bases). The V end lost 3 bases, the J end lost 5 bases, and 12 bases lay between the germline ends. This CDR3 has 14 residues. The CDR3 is CASSFTSPRDTQYF. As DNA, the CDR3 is TGTGCCAGCAGTTTCACTAGCCCCAGAGATACGCAGTATTTT.

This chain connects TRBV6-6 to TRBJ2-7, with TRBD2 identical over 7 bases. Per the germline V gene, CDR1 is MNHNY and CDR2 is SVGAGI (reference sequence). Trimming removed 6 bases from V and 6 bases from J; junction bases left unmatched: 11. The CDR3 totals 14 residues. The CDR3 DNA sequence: TGTGCCAGCAGGCCCGAGGGGAGGGGTGCCGAGCAGTACTTC. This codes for CASRPEGRGAEQYF.

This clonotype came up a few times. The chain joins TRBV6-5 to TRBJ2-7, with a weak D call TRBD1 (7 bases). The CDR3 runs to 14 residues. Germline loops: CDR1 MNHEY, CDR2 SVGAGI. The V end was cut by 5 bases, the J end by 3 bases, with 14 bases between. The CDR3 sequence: CASSPGQGGYEQYF. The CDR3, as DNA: TGTGCCAGCAGTCCTGGCCAGGGGGGCTACGAGCAGTACTTC.

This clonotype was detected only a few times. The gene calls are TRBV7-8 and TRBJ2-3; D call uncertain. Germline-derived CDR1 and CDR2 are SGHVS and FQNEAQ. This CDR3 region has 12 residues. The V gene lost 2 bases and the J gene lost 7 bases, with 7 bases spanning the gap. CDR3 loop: CASSLPYYTQYF. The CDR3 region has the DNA TGTGCCAGCAGCTTACCCTACTATACGCAGTATTTT.

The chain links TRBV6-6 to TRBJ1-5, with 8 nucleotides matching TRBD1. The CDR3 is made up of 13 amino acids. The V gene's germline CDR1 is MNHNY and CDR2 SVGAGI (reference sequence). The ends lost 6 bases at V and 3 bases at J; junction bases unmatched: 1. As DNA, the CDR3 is TGTGCCAGCAGACAGGGGGACAATCAGCCCCAGCATTTT. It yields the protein CASRQGDNQPQHF.

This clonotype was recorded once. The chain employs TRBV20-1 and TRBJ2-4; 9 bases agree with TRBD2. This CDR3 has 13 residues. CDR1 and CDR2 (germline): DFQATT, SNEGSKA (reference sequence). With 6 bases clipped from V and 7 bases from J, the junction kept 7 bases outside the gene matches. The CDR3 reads CSATITSGNIQYF. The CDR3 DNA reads TGCAGTGCAACCATTACTAGCGGGAACATTCAGTACTTC.

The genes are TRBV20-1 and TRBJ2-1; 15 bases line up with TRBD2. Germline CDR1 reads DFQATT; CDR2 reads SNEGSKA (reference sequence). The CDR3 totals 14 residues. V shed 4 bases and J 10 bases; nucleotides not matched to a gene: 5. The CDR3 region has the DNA TGCAGTGCTACCGGGACTAGCGGGAGGAAGGAGCAGTTCTTC. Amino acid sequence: CSATGTSGRKEQFF.

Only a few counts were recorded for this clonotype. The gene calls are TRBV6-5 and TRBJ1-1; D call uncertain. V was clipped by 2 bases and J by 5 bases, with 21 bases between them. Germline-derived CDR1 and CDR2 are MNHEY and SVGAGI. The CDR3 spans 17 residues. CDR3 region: CASSYASTSGATTEAFF. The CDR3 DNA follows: TGTGCCAGCAGTTACGCATCGACAAGCGGAGCGACGACTGAAGCTTTCTTT.

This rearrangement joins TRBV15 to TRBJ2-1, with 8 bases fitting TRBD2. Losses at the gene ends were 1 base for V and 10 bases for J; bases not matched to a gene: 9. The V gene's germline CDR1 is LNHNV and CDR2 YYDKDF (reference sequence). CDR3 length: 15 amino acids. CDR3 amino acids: CATSRVLAGLREQFF. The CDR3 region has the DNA TGTGCCACCAGCAGAGTTCTAGCGGGCCTCCGGGAGCAGTTCTTC.

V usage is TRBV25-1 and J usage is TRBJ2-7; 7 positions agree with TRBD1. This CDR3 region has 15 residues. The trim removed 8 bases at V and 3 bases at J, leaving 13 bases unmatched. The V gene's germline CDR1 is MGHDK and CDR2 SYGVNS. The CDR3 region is CASRTRTGFNYEQYF. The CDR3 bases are TGTGCCAGCCGGACCCGGACAGGCTTTAACTACGAGCAGTACTTC.

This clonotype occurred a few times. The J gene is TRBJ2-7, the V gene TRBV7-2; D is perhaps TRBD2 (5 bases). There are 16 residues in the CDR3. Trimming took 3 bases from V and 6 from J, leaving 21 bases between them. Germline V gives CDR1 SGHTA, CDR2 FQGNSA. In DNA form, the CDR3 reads TGTGCCAGCAGCTTGGGCCCCCCGGCCCTCGAGGGCGAGCAGTACTTC. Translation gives CASSLGPPALEGEQYF.

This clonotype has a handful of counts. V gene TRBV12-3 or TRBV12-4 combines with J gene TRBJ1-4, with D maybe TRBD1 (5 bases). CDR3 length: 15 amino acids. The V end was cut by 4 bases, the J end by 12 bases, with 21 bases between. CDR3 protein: CASSSPGLGGKELFF. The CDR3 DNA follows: TGTGCCAGCAGTTCACCGGGACTGGGCGGTAAGGAACTGTTTTTT.

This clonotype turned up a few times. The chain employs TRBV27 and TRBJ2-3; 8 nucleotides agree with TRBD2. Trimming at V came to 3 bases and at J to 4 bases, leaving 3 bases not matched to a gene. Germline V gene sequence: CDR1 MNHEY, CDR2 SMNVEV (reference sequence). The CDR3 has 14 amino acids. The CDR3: CASSFGTRPDTQYF. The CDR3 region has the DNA TGTGCCAGCAGTTTCGGGACTAGACCAGATACGCAGTATTTT.

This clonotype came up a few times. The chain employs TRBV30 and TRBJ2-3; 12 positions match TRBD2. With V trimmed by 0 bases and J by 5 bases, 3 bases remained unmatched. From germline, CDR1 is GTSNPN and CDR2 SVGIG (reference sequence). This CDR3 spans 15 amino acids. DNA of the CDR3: TGTGCCTGGAGTGTATTACTAGCGGGAGGAGATACGCAGTATTTT. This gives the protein CAWSVLLAGGDTQYF.

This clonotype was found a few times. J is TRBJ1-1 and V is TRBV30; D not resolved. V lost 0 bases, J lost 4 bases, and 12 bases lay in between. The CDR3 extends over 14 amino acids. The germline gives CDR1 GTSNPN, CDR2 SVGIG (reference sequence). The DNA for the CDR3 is TGTGCCTGGAGTGTACGGGGTTGGCCCACTGAAGCTTTCTTT. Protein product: CAWSVRGWPTEAFF.

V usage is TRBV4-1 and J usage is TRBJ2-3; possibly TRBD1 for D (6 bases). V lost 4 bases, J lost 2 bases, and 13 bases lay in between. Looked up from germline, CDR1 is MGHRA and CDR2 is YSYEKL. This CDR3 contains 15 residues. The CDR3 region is CASSPLGQYTDTQYF. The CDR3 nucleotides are TGCGCCAGCAGCCCTCTTGGACAGTACACAGATACGCAGTATTTT.

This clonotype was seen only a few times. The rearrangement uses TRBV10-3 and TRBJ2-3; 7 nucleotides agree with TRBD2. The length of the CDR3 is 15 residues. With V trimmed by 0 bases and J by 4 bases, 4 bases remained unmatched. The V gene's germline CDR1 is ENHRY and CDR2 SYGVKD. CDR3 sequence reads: CAISESAGRADTQYF. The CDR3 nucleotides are TGTGCCATCAGTGAGTCAGCGGGACGGGCAGATACGCAGTATTTT.